These T cell receptor beta chains were read from a single sample in a study of blood T cell repertoires in COVID-19. This table comes from immunoSEQ multiplex PCR, and its TCRdb copy is limited to in-frame clones, with some not included. The table has under 300,000 clones, about 88% seen once; the top ten hold around 14%. The specimen sequenced was peripheral blood. Receptors were obtained from a woman in her seventies with COVID-19, enrolled during active disease. The CDR3 runs from the conserved cysteine through the conserved F or W. D genes are given only for firm matches. Clone size is shown for a subset of rows, as once, few, many or a class of expanded clone.

abundance,j_gene,d_gene,v_gene,CDR3aa,CDR3nt
-,TRBJ1-1,-,TRBV7-6,CASSLIPGQANTEAFF,TGTGCCAGCAGCCTTATTCCGGGACAAGCGAACACTGAAGCTTTCTTT
-,TRBJ1-5,TRBD1,TRBV28,CASKTGGNQPQHF,TGTGCCAGCAAGACAGGGGGCAATCAGCCCCAGCATTTT
-,TRBJ1-5,-,TRBV28,CASSLILGTVQPQHF,TGTGCCAGCAGTTTAATACTGGGGACTGTCCAGCCCCAGCATTTT
-,TRBJ2-1,-,TRBV4-1,CASSPIDMSSYNEQFF,TGCGCCAGCAGCCCTATAGATATGAGCTCCTACAATGAGCAGTTCTTC
-,TRBJ2-5,-,TRBV4-3,CASSQEIVATQYF,TGCGCCAGCAGCCAAGAAATAGTCGCGACCCAGTACTTC
-,TRBJ2-7,TRBD1,TRBV6-1,CASSEALTGTGIFSYEQYF,TGTGCCAGCAGTGAAGCGCTAACCGGGACAGGGATTTTCTCCTACGAGCAGTACTTC
few,TRBJ1-2,-,TRBV10-2,CASSPGRNYGYTF,TGCGCCAGCAGTCCAGGGCGTAACTATGGCTACACCTTC
-,TRBJ1-4,-,TRBV29-1,CSFRAGNEKLFF,TGCAGCTTTAGGGCAGGGAATGAAAAACTGTTTTTT
-,TRBJ1-4,-,TRBV4-1,CASSQGGTNEKLFF,TGCGCCAGCAGCCAAGGCGGAACGAATGAAAAACTGTTTTTT
-,TRBJ2-7,TRBD1,TRBV5-5,CASSFFRVRTGSEQYF,TGTGCCAGCAGCTTTTTCCGAGTGAGGACAGGGTCCGAGCAGTACTTC
-,TRBJ2-3,TRBD1,TRBV5-6,CASSLRTGVGTDTQYF,TGTGCCAGCAGCTTGCGGACAGGGGTTGGGACAGATACGCAGTATTTT
-,TRBJ2-2,-,TRBV24-1,CATSDLRGGQYTGELFF,TGTGCCACCAGTGATTTGAGAGGGGGTCAGTACACCGGGGAGCTGTTTTTT
-,TRBJ2-1,TRBD1,TRBV5-1,CASRLQGNNEQFF,TGCGCCAGCAGATTACAGGGGAACAATGAGCAGTTCTTC
few,TRBJ1-5,-,TRBV7-9,CASSPGSNSNQPQHF,TGTGCCAGCAGCCCCGGGAGCAATAGCAATCAGCCCCAGCATTTT